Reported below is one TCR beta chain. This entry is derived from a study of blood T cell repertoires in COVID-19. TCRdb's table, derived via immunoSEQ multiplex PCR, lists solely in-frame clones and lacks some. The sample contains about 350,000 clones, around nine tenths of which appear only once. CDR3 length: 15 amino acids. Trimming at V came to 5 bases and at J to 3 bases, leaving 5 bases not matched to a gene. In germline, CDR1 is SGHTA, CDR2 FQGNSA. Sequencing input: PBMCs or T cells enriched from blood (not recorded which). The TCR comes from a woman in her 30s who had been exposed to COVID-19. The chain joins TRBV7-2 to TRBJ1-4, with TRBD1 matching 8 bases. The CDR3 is CASSAQGAANEKLFF. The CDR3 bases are TGTGCCAGCAGCGCGCAGGGGGCGGCTAATGAAAAACTGTTTTTT.